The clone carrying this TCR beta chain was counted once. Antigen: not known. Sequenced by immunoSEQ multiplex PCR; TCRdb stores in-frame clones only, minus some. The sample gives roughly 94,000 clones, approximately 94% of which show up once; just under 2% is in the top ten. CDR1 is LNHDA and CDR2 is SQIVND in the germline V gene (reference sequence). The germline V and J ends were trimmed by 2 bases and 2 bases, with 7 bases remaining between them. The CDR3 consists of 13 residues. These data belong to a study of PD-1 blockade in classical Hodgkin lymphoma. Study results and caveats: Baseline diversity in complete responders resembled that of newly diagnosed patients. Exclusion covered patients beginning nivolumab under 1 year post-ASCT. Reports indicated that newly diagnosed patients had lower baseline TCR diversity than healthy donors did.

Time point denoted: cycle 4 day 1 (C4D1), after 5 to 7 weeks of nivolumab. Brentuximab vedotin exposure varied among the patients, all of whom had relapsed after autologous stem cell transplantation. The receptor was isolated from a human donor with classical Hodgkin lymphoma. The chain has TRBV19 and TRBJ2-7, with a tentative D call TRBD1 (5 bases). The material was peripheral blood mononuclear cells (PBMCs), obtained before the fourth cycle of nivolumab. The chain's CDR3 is CASSITGAYEQYF. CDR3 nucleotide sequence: TGTGCCAGTAGTATAACAGGAGCCTACGAGCAGTACTTC.